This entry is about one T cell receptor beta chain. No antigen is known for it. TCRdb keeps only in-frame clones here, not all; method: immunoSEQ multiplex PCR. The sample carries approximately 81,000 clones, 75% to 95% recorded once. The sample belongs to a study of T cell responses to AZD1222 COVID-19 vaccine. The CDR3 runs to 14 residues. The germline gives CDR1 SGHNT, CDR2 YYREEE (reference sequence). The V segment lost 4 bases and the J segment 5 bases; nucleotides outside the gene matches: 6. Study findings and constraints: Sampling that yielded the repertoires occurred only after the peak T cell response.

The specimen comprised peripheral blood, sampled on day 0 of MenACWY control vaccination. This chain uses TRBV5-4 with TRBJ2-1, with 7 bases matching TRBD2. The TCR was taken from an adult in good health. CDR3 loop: CASSPGGGDNEQFF. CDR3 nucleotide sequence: TGTGCCAGCAGCCCTGGTGGGGGGGACAATGAGCAGTTCTTC.